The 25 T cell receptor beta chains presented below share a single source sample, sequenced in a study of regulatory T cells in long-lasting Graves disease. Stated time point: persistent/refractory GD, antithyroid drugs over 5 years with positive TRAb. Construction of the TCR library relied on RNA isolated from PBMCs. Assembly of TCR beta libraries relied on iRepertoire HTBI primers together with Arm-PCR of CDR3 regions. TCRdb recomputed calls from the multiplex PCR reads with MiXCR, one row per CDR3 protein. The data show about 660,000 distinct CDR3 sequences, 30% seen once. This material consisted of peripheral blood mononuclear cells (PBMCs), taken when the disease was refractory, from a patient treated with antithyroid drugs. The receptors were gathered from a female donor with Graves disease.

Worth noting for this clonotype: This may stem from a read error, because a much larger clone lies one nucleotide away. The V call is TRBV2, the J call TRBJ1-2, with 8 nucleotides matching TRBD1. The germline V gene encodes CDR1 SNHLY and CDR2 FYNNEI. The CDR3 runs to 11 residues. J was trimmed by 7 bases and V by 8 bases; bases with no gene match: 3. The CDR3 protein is CASGQGPGYTF. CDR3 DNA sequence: TGTGCCAGCGGACAGGGTCCTGGCTACACCTTC.

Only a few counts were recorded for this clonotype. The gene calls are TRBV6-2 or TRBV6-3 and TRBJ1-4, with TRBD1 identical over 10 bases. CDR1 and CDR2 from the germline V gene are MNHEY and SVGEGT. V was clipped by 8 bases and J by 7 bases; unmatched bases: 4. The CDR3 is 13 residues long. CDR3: CASRDRGLEKLFF. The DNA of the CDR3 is TGTGCCAGCCGTGACAGGGGGCTTGAAAAACTGTTTTTT.

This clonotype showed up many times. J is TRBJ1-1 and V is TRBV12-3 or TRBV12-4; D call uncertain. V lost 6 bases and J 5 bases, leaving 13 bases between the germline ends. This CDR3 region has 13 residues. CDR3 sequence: CASSLRVTTEAFF. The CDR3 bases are TGTGCCAGCAGCTTAAGGGTAACAACTGAAGCTTTCTTT.

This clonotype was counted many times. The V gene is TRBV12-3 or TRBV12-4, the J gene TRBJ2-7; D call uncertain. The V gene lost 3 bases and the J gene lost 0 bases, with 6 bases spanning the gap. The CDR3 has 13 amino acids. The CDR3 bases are TGTGCCAGCAGTTTTAGGTACTCCTACGAGCAGTACTTC. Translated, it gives CASSFRYSYEQYF.

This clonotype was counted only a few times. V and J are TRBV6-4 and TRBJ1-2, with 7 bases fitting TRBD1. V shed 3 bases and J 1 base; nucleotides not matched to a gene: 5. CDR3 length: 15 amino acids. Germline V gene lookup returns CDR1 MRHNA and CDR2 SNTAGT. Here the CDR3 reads CASSEETGNNYGYTF. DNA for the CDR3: TGTGCCAGCAGTGAAGAGACAGGGAATAACTATGGCTACACCTTC.

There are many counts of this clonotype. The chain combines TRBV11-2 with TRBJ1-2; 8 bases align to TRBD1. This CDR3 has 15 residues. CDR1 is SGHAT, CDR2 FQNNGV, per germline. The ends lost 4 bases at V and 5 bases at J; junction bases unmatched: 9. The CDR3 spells CASSSRDRGIYGYTF. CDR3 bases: TGTGCCAGCAGCTCCAGAGACAGGGGAATTTATGGCTACACCTTC.

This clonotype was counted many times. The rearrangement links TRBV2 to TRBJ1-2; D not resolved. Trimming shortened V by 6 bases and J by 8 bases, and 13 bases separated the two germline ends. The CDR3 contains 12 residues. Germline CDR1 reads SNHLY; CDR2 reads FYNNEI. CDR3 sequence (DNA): TGTGCCAGCAGGATACAAGGGCCGGGCTACACCTTC. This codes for CASRIQGPGYTF. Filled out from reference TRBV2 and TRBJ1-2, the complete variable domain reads EPEVTQTPSHQVTQMGQEVILRCVPISNHLYFYWYRQILGQKVEFLVSFYNNEISEKSEIFDDQFSVERPDGSNFTLKIRSTKLEDSAMYFCASRIQGPGYTFGSGTRLTVV.

CDR3 loop: CASSEGLGSSYEQYF. Here the CDR3 DNA reads TGTGCCAGCAGCGAGGGACTAGGAAGTTCCTACGAGCAGTACTTC. V is TRBV9 and J is TRBJ2-7, with 8 positions matching TRBD2. The CDR3 consists of 15 residues. Germline-derived CDR1 and CDR2 are SGDLS and YYNGEE. Losses at the gene ends were 3 bases for V and 1 base for J; bases not matched to a gene: 6.

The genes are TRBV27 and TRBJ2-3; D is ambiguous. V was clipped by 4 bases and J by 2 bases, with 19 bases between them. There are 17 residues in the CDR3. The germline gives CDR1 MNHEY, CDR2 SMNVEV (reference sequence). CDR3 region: CASSSRHHSQSTDTQYF. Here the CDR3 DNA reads TGTGCCAGCAGTTCTAGACACCACTCCCAATCCACAGATACGCAGTATTTT.

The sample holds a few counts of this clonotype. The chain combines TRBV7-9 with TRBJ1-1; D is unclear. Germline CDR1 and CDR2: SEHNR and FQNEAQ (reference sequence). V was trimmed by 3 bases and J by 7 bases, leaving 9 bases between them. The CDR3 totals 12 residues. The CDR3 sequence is CASSFTLIEAFF. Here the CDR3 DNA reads TGTGCCAGCAGCTTCACTCTCATTGAAGCTTTCTTT.

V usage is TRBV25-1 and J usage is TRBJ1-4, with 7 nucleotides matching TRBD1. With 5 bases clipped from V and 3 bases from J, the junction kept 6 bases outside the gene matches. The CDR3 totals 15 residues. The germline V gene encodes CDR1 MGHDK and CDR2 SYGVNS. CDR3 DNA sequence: TGTGCCAGCAGTACGCTCAGGGGGTCTAATGAAAAACTGTTTTTT. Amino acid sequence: CASSTLRGSNEKLFF.

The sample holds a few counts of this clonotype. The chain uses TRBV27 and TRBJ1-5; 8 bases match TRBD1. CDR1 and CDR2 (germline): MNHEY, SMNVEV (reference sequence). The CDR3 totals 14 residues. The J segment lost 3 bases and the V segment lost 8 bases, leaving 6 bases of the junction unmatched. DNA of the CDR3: TGTGCCAGCGGTGGGGGACAGGACAATCAGCCCCAGCATTTT. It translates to CASGGGQDNQPQHF.

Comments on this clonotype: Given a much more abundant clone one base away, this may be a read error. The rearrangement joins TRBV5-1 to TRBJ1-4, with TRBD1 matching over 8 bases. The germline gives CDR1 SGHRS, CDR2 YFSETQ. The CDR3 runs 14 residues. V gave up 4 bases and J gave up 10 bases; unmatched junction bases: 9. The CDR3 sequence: CASSPDREGGKLFF. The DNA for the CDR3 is TGCGCCAGCAGCCCGGACAGGGAAGGGGGAAAACTGTTTTTT.

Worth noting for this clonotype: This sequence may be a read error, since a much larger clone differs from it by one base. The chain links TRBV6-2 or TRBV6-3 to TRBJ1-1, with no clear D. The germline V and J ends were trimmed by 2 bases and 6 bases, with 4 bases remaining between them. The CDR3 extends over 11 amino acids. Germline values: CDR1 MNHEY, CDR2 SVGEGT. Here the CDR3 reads CASSYNAEAFF. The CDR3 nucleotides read TGTGCCAGCAGTTACAACGCTGAAGCTTTCTTT.

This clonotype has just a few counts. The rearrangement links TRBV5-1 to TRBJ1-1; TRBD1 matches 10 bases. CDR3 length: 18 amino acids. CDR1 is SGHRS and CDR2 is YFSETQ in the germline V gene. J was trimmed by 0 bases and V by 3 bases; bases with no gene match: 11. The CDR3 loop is CASSSVRDRGLMNTEAFF. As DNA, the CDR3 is TGCGCCAGCAGCTCAGTCCGGGACAGGGGACTTATGAACACTGAAGCTTTCTTT.

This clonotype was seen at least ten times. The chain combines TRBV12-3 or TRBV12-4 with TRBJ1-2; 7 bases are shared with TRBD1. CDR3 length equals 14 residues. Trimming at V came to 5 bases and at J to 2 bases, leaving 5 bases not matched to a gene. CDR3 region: CASSNYRGNYGYTF. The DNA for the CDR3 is TGTGCCAGCAGTAACTACAGGGGAAACTATGGCTACACCTTC.

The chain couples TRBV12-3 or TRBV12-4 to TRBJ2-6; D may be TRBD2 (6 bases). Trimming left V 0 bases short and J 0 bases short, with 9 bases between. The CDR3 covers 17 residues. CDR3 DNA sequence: TGTGCCAGCAGTTTAGCGGGGGGTACCTCTGGGGCCAACGTCCTGACTTTC. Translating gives CASSLAGGTSGANVLTF.

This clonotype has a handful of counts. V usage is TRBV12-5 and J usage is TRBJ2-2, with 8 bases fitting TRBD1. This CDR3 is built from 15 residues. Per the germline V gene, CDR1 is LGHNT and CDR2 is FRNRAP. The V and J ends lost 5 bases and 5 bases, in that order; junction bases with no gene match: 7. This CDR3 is CASGEGQGWTGELFF. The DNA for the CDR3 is TGTGCTAGTGGTGAAGGACAGGGATGGACCGGGGAGCTGTTTTTT. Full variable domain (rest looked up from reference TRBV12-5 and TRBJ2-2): DARVTQTPRHKVTEMGQEVTMRCQPILGHNTVFWYRQTMMQGLELLAYFRNRAPLDDSGMPKDRFSAEMPDATLATLKIQPSEPRDSAVYFCASGEGQGWTGELFFGEGSRLTVL.

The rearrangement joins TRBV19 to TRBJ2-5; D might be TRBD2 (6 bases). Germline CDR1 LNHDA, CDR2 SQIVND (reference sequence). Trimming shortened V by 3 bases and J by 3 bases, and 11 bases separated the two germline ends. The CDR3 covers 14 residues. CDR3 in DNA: TGTGCCAGTAGTATTCAACTAGCAGAAGAGACCCAGTACTTC. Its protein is CASSIQLAEETQYF.

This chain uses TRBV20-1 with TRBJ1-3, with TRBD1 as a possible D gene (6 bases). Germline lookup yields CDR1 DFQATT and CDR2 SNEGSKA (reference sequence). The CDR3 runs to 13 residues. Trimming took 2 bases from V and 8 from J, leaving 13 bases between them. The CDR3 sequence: CSARSQGRDTIYF. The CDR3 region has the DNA TGCAGTGCTAGAAGTCAGGGGAGGGACACCATATATTTT.

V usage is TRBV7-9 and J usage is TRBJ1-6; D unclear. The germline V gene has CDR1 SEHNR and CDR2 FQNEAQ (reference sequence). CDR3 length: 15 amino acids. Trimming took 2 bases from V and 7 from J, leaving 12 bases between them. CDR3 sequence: CASSLMGAKNSPLHF. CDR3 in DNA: TGTGCCAGCAGCTTAATGGGAGCGAAAAATTCACCCCTCCACTTT.

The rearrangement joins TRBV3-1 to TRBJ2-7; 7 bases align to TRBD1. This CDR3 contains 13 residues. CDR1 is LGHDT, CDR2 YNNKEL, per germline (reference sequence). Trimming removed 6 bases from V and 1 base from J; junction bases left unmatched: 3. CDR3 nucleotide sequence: TGTGCCAGCAGACAGGGGTGGTCCTACGAGCAGTACTTC. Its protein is CASRQGWSYEQYF.

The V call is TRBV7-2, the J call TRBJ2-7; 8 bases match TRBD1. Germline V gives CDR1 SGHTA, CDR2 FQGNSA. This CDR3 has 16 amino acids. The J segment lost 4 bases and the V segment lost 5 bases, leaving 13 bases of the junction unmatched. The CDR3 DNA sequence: TGTGCCAGCAGCCGTGCAGCTCAGGGGGCGCGGTACGAGCAGTACTTC. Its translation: CASSRAAQGARYEQYF.

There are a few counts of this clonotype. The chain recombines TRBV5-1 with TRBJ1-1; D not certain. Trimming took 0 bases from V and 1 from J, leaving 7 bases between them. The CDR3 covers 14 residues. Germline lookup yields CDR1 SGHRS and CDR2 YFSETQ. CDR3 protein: CASSLDLGNTEAFF. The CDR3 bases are TGCGCCAGCAGCTTGGACTTGGGGAACACTGAAGCTTTCTTT.

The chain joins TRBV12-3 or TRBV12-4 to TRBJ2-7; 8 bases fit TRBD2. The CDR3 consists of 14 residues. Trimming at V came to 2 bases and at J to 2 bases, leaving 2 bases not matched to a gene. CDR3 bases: TGTGCCAGCAGTTTATCTAGCGGGCCCTACGAGCAGTACTTC. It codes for CASSLSSGPYEQYF.